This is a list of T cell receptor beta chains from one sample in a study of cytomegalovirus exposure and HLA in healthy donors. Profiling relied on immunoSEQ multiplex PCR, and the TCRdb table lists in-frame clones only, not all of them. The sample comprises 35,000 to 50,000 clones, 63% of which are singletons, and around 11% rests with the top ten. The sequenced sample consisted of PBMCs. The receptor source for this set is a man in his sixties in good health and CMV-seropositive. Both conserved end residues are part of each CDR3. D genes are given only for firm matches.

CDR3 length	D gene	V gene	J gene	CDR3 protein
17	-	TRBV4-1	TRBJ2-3	CASSQDPWEESTDTQYF
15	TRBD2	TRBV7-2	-	CASSYQAGGPLEQYF
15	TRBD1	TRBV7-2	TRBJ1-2	CASSIGQGLFDGYTF
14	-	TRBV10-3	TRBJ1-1	CAIRSTEDYTEAFF
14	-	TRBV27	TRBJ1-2	CASSLSRGQGGYTF
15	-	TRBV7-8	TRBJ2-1	CASSPRRGLANEQFF
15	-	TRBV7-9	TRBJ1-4	CASSDRTVFNEKLFF
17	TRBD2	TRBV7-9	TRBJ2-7	CASSSAGTSGLSYEQYF
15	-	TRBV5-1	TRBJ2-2	CASSLGGTETGELFF
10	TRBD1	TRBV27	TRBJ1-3	CASREGQGYF
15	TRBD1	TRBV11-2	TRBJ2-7	CASSHYQGAAYEQYF
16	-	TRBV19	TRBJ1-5	CASSIVRWNRHQPQHF
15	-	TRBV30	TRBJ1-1	CACRQGKRMNTEAFF
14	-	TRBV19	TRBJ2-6	CASSISPGANVLTF
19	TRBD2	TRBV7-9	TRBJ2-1	CASSQASQRGYSSYNEQFF
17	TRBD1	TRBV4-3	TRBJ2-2	CASSQDSGGAWTGELFF
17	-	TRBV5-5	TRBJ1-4	CASSLVEGRGFNEKLFF
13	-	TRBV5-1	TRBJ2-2	CASSTGNTGELFF
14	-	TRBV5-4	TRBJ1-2	CASSGVGTPDGYTF
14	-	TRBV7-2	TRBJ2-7	CASSLGGILDEQYF
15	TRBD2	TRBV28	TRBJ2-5	CASSSEREMVETQYF
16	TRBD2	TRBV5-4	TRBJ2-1	CASSLERTSGGNEQFF
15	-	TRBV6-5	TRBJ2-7	CASSYSLGETYEQYF
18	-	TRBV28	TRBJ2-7	CASSLGGGEGQVSYEQYF
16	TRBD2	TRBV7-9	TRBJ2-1	CASSQSGLAGYNEQFF
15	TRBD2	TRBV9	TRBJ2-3	CASSGGLAGRDTQYF
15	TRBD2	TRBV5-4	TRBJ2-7	CASSFSSGGSYEQYF
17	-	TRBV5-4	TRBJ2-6	CASSLQGYVSGANVLTF
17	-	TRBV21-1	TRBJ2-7	CASSKSPWTERGYEQYF
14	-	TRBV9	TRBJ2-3	CASDGGGVTDTQYF
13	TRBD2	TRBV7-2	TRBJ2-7	CASRTSGKDEQYF
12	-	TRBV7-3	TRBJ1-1	CASSLSQGEAFF
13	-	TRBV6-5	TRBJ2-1	CASSQQGYNEQFF
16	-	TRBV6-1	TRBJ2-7	CASSARDTHKAYEQYF
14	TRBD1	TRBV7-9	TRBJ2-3	CASSLGQGLDTQYF
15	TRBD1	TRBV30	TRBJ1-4	CAWSSRGQPSEKLFF
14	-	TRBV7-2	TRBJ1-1	CASSPQLTRSEAFF
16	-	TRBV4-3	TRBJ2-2	CASSQGQAENTGELFF
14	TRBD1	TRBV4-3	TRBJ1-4	CASSQLQGGEKLFF
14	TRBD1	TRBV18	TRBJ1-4	CASSRRGVGEKLFF
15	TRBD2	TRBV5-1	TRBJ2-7	CASSIGLAGDLEQYF
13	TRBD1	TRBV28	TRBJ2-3	CASSTGGADTQYF
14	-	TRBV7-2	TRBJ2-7	CASSLAGVLYEQYF
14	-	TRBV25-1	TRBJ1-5	CASSDRYSNQPQHF
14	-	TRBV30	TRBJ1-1	CAYREGPMNTEAFF
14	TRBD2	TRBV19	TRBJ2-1	CASRRLAGSNEQFF
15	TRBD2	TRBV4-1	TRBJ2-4	CASSPGLAGKNIQYF
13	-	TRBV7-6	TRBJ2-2	CASSLTSTGELFF
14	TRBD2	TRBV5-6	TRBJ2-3	CASSLTTGTRSQYF
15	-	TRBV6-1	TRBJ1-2	CASSEVGAGDYGYTF
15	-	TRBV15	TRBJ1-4	CATSRDGLTTEKLFF
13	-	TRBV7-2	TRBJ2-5	CASSLVAKETQYF
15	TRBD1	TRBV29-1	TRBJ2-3	CSVEDLRDRFLTQYF